This is a list of T cell receptor beta chains from one sample in a study of shared clonotypes between healthy human individuals. Assay used: immunoSEQ multiplex PCR; TCRdb lists only in-frame clones, some missing. The table records approximately 720,000 clones, 92% of them present only once. Input material: naive CD8+ T cells sorted from blood. The receptors derive from a man aged 30 to 45 in good health. Both conserved end residues are part of each CDR3. D genes are given only for firm matches. For some rows the clone size is stated as once, few or many, or as a class when expanded; others skip it.

d_call: .
clone_size: once
v_call: TRBV7-9
j_call: TRBJ2-3
cdr3_nt: TGTGCCAGCAGCTTACTGGGCGGGAAGTCCACAGATACGCAGTATTTT
cdr3_aa: CASSLLGGKSTDTQYF

d_call: TRBD1
clone_size: .
v_call: TRBV9
j_call: TRBJ1-1
cdr3_nt: TGTGCCAGCAGCGTAGGGGGACAGACTGAAGCTTCCTTT
cdr3_aa: CASSVGGQTEASF

d_call: TRBD1
clone_size: once
v_call: TRBV30
j_call: TRBJ2-1
cdr3_nt: TGTGCCTGGAGTTACAGGGGTTGGGAGCAGTTCTTC
cdr3_aa: CAWSYRGWEQFF

d_call: .
clone_size: .
v_call: TRBV7-2
j_call: TRBJ2-7
cdr3_nt: TGTGCCAGCAGCGCTATAGGGATTTTGACCGCCAGCTCCTACGAGCAGTACTTC
cdr3_aa: CASSAIGILTASSYEQYF

d_call: .
clone_size: .
v_call: TRBV5-4
j_call: TRBJ2-1
cdr3_nt: TGTGCCAGCACCCGAAATGTTGGCAATGAGCAGTTCTTC
cdr3_aa: CASTRNVGNEQFF

d_call: .
clone_size: once
v_call: TRBV7-2
j_call: TRBJ2-5
cdr3_nt: TGTGCCAGCAGCCCTCGGGACGGCGTTGCAGAGACCCAGTACTTC
cdr3_aa: CASSPRDGVAETQYF

d_call: .
clone_size: .
v_call: TRBV28
j_call: TRBJ2-2
cdr3_nt: TGTGCCAGCAGACCCGACAGGGGGGAGCTGTTTTTT
cdr3_aa: CASRPDRGELFF

d_call: TRBD1
clone_size: .
v_call: TRBV7-9
j_call: TRBJ2-7
cdr3_nt: TGTGCCAGCAGCCTGGGACAGGTTCCCTACGAGCAGTACTTC
cdr3_aa: CASSLGQVPYEQYF

d_call: .
clone_size: .
v_call: TRBV7-9
j_call: TRBJ2-1
cdr3_nt: TGTGCCAGCAGCCTCGTAGGGGGAGTACAATACAATGAGCAGTTCTTC
cdr3_aa: CASSLVGGVQYNEQFF

d_call: .
clone_size: .
v_call: TRBV15
j_call: TRBJ2-3
cdr3_nt: TGTGCCACCAGCAGAGATTCAGTGGCCCCTGGCACAGATACGCAGTATTTT
cdr3_aa: CATSRDSVAPGTDTQYF

d_call: TRBD1
clone_size: .
v_call: TRBV11-2
j_call: TRBJ1-2
cdr3_nt: TGTGCCAGCAGCACCCAGGGGGTTCGGCACACCTTC
cdr3_aa: CASSTQGVRHTF

d_call: TRBD1
clone_size: .
v_call: TRBV7-3
j_call: TRBJ2-3
cdr3_nt: TGTGCCAGCAGCCTGACAGGGGGCGCGGGCGATACGCAGTATTTT
cdr3_aa: CASSLTGGAGDTQYF

d_call: .
clone_size: once
v_call: TRBV6-6
j_call: TRBJ2-5
cdr3_nt: TGTGCCAGCAGTTACTCCGGGGCTACGTACCAAGAGACCCAGTACTTC
cdr3_aa: CASSYSGATYQETQYF

d_call: .
clone_size: .
v_call: TRBV13
j_call: TRBJ2-1
cdr3_nt: TGTGCCAGCAGCTACGGGAGCTTGCAAGTCAATGAGCAGTTCTTC
cdr3_aa: CASSYGSLQVNEQFF

d_call: TRBD1
clone_size: .
v_call: TRBV5-4
j_call: TRBJ1-4
cdr3_nt: TGTGCCAGCACCTTATGGTGTGATATGGACAGGTATGCAACTAATGAAAAACTGTTTTTT
cdr3_aa: CASTLWCDMDRYATNEKLFF

d_call: .
clone_size: few
v_call: TRBV6-1
j_call: TRBJ2-7
cdr3_nt: TGTGCCAGCAGTGAAGAAGGTAGCGCCTCTTACGAGCAGTACTTC
cdr3_aa: CASSEEGSASYEQYF

d_call: TRBD2
clone_size: .
v_call: TRBV4-3
j_call: TRBJ2-7
cdr3_nt: TGCGCCAGCAGCCAAGTTGGTAGCGGGAGCAGCTACGAGCAGTACTTC
cdr3_aa: CASSQVGSGSSYEQYF

d_call: .
clone_size: .
v_call: TRBV7-9
j_call: TRBJ1-1
cdr3_nt: TGTGCCAGCAGCTTGACTATCACTGAAGCTTTCTTT
cdr3_aa: CASSLTITEAFF

d_call: .
clone_size: .
v_call: TRBV4-1
j_call: TRBJ2-7
cdr3_nt: TGCGCCAGCAGCCCCCGAGACAGCTCGAGCGACGAGCAGTACTTC
cdr3_aa: CASSPRDSSSDEQYF

d_call: TRBD2
clone_size: .
v_call: TRBV18
j_call: TRBJ2-7
cdr3_nt: TGTGCCAGCTCACCATCCCGGGGGGGGAGTTTGACCTACGAGCAGTACTTC
cdr3_aa: CASSPSRGGSLTYEQYF

d_call: TRBD2
clone_size: once
v_call: TRBV29-1
j_call: TRBJ2-1
cdr3_nt: TGCAGCGCCAATAGCGGGAGTGGCAATGAGCAGTTCTTC
cdr3_aa: CSANSGSGNEQFF

d_call: .
clone_size: .
v_call: TRBV21-1
j_call: TRBJ2-4
cdr3_nt: TGTGCCAGCAGCAAAGTTCGGCACGCGGGAAGGGTCATTCAGTACTTC
cdr3_aa: CASSKVRHAGRVIQYF

d_call: TRBD1
clone_size: .
v_call: TRBV4-1
j_call: TRBJ2-7
cdr3_nt: TGCGCCAGCAGCCAAGGTGGATCACAGGGGGCGCGTAGCGAGCAGTACTTC
cdr3_aa: CASSQGGSQGARSEQYF

d_call: TRBD2
clone_size: .
v_call: TRBV4-3
j_call: TRBJ2-1
cdr3_nt: TGCGCCAGCAGCCCGGGACTAGCGGGAAGCAATGAGCAGTTCTTC
cdr3_aa: CASSPGLAGSNEQFF